This T cell receptor beta chain was captured by sequencing in a study of a mutant IDH1 vaccine in newly diagnosed glioma. Background on the study: Vaccination started 4-6 weeks after radiotherapy alone, or with temozolomide cycles. Patients had received radiotherapy, temozolomide, or both previously, most receiving both.

Concerning this clone itself: Its antigen is unidentified.

Documented time point: week 11, during vaccination. The vaccine gave 300 ug of a 20-mer mutant IDH1 peptide subcutaneously per dose. Patients carried new grade 3 or 4 IDH1-mutant astrocytomas lacking nuclear ATRX. Some clones are missing from TCRdb's copy, which holds only in-frame ones; the method was immunoSEQ multiplex PCR. The sample has about 60,000 clones, more than 80% seen once. CDR3 size: 15 residues. Trimming took off 1 base at V and 0 bases at J, with 7 bases between the two ends. Germline-derived CDR1 and CDR2 are LGHNA and YNFKEQ. V is TRBV4-2 and J is TRBJ2-1; D gene uncertain. The TCR comes from a young man with glioma. This material consisted of PBMCs, taken from a glioma patient whose treatment included an IDH1 peptide vaccine. CDR3 in DNA: TGTGCCAGCAGCCAAGGGACGGGCTCCTACAATGAGCAGTTCTTC. Its translation is CASSQGTGSYNEQFF.